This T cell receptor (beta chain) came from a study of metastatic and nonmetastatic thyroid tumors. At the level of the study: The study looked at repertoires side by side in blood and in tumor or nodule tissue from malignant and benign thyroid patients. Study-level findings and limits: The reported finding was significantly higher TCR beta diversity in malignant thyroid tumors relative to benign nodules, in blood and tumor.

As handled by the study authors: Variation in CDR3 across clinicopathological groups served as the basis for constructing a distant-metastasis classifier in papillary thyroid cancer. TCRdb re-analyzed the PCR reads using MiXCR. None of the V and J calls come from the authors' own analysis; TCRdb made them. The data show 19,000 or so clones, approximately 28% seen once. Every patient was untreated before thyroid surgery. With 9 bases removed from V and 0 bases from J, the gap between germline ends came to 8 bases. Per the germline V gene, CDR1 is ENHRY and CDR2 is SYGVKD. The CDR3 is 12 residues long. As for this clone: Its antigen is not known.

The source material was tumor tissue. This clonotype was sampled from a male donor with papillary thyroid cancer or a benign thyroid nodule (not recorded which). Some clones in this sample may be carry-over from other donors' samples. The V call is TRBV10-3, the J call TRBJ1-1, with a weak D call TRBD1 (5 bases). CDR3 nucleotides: TGTGCCATGCAGGGAGTGAACACTGAAGCTTTCTTT. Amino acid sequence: CAMQGVNTEAFF.